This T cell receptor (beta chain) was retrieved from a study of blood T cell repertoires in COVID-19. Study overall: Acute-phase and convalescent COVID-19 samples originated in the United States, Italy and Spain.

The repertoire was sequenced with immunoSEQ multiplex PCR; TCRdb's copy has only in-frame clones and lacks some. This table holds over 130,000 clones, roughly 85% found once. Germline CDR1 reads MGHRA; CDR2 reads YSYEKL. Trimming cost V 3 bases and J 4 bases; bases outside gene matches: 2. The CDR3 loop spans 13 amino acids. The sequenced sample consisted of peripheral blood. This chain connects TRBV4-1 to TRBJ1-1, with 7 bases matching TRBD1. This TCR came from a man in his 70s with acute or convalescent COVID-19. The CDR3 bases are TGCGCCAGCAGCCAGGGACAGATCACTGAAGCTTTCTTT. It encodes CASSQGQITEAFF.